This record looks at one TCR beta chain sequence and its context. Its target is unknown. The data were obtained in a study of T cells in Graves' hyperthyroidism and ophthalmopathy. Study-wide background: Blood was drawn when the patient was first diagnosed and still untreated.

Study results and caveats: Among thyroid clonotypes expanded above 0.001, most also appeared in blood.

What was amplified from RNA transcripts were TCR beta CDR3 regions. First-round RT-PCR targeting the TCR CDR3 was performed with the HTBI primer set. TCRdb re-called the multiplex PCR reads with MiXCR, one entry per CDR3 protein. The sample includes under 750,000 distinct CDR3 sequences, roughly 20% of them seen just once. Trimming took 3 bases from V and 8 from J; bases not matched to a gene: 15. Germline V gives CDR1 LNHNV, CDR2 YYDKDF (reference sequence). There are 16 residues in the CDR3. Preceding any ophthalmopathy symptoms, the blood sample dates from first hyperthyroidism diagnosis. Sequencing was performed on blood. This chain joins TRBV15 and TRBJ1-2; TRBD1 aligns across 7 bases. This receptor was identified in a woman between 45 and 60 years old with Graves' hyperthyroidism that later progressed to Graves' ophthalmopathy. In DNA, the CDR3 is TGTGCCACCAGCAGTGCGTCCGACAGGGCCTTCAGCGGCTACACCTTC. This encodes CATSSASDRAFSGYTF.